This TCR beta chain was found in a study of CD8 T cells in ankylosing spondylitis. The study, taken as a whole, reports: A TCR beta motif of about eight highly homologous variants seemed to mark ankylosing spondylitis blood.

On this clonotype: The antigen remains unidentified.

TCR beta libraries were made by quantitative 5'-RACE with molecular barcodes. One entry per CDR3 protein, called by TCRdb with MiXCR from the 5' RACE reads. Among more than 650,000 distinct CDR3 sequences listed, about 12% were seen once. The germline gives CDR1 SGHRS, CDR2 YFSETQ. This CDR3 comprises 15 residues. Trimming removed 0 bases from V and 5 bases from J, with 13 bases in between. The receptor's source is a male donor with ankylosing spondylitis. This chain links TRBV5-1 with TRBJ2-3; TRBD1 or TRBD2 may be the D gene (6 bases each). The sample comprised blood, either unsorted or a sorted T cell fraction (not recorded which). CDR3 sequence (DNA): TGCGCCAGCAGCTTGGGTCGGGGGCTGCGAGATACGCAGTATTTT. Translating it yields CASSLGRGLRDTQYF.